The following is a TCR beta chain sequence with its context. Data came from immunoSEQ multiplex PCR; TCRdb stores just in-frame clones and leaves some out. The sample carries roughly 300,000 clones, 80% to 95% recorded once. The record originates from a study of blood T cell repertoires in COVID-19. There are 16 residues in the CDR3. V gave up 0 bases and J gave up 5 bases; unmatched junction bases: 10. Germline assignment: CDR1 MNHEY and CDR2 SVGAGI. This receptor was identified in a young woman with COVID-19, enrolled during active disease. V is TRBV6-5 and J is TRBJ2-7, with 7 nucleotides matching TRBD1. Sequenced material: peripheral blood. The CDR3 protein is CASSYSKGQSLDEQYF. The CDR3 nucleotides are TGTGCCAGCAGTTACTCGAAGGGACAGTCGCTTGACGAGCAGTACTTC.